This passage covers 32 T cell receptor beta chains from one sample sequenced in a study of T cell responses to AZD1222 COVID-19 vaccine. Data came from immunoSEQ multiplex PCR; TCRdb stores just in-frame clones and leaves some out. The sample holds more than 250,000 clones, 90% to 95% seen once. The sequences come from peripheral blood, collected on day 0 of AZD1222 vaccination. The source is an adult in good health.

The chain employs TRBV6-1 and TRBJ2-7; D gene unclear. The ends were cut back, 1 base at V and 8 bases at J, with 6 bases in the middle. Looked up from germline, CDR1 is MNHNS and CDR2 is SASEGT. The CDR3 spans 11 residues. As DNA, the CDR3 is TGTGCCAGCAGTGAAGATGGCCAGCAGTACTTC. Translating it yields CASSEDGQQYF.

This chain uses TRBV4-1 with TRBJ1-2; 7 nucleotides agree with TRBD1. CDR3 length equals 13 residues. The J segment lost 5 bases and the V segment lost 2 bases, leaving 2 bases of the junction unmatched. Per germline, CDR1 MGHRA and CDR2 YSYEKL. The CDR3 protein is CASSQKQGYGYTF. In nucleotides, the CDR3 is TGCGCCAGCAGCCAAAAACAGGGGTATGGCTACACCTTC.

The V and J genes are TRBV6-2 or TRBV6-3 and TRBJ1-2, with D perhaps TRBD1 (5 bases). V gave up 5 bases and J gave up 5 bases, with 24 bases separating them. There are 17 residues in the CDR3. The germline gives CDR1 MNHEY, CDR2 SVGEGT. The CDR3 sequence: CASSLKGTGLEGYGYTF. In DNA form, the CDR3 reads TGTGCCAGCAGTCTCAAGGGGACCGGACTCGAGGGGTATGGCTACACCTTC.

V gene TRBV7-9 combines with J gene TRBJ2-3; the D is unclear. Deletions cut 0 bases from V and 2 bases from J, with 6 bases between. This CDR3 has 14 residues. Germline V gene sequence: CDR1 SEHNR, CDR2 FQNEAQ (reference sequence). The CDR3 coding sequence is TGTGCCAGCAGCTTAGCGTCAGTCACAGATACGCAGTATTTT. It codes for CASSLASVTDTQYF.

The V and J genes are TRBV13 and TRBJ2-7; D unresolved. CDR1 is PRHDT, CDR2 FYEKMQ, per germline (reference sequence). This CDR3 contains 16 residues. Trimming removed 4 bases from V and 3 bases from J, with 19 bases in between. The CDR3 nucleotides are TGTGCCAGCAGCTCGAACCTTGAGGATCCTCACTACGAGCAGTACTTC. Its translation: CASSSNLEDPHYEQYF.

The chain uses TRBV21-1 and TRBJ2-2; the D call TRBD1 from the table was never checked on the DNA. TRBV21-1 is a recognized pseudogene. The CDR3 has 15 amino acids. Here the CDR3 reads CASSSQTGQTGELFF. For the CDR3, the DNA is TGTGCCAGCAGCTCCCAGACAGGGCAGACCGGGGAGCTGTTTTTT.

The J gene is TRBJ1-2, the V gene TRBV27; 10 positions match TRBD1. The CDR3 contains 14 residues. Unmatched junction bases numbered 5, after V lost 6 bases and J lost 4 bases. CDR1 and CDR2 (germline): MNHEY, SMNVEV (reference sequence). The chain's CDR3 is CASSPGTGAYGYTF. For the CDR3, the DNA is TGTGCCAGCAGCCCCGGGACAGGGGCCTATGGCTACACCTTC.

The chain has TRBV30 and TRBJ2-5; 8 bases align to TRBD1. This CDR3 is built from 14 residues. From germline, CDR1 is GTSNPN and CDR2 SVGIG (reference sequence). The V gene end was trimmed by 0 bases and the J gene end by 1 base; junction bases not matched to a gene: 1. DNA for the CDR3: TGTGCCTGGAGTGTAACAGGGGGCCAAGAGACCCAGTACTTC. It translates to CAWSVTGGQETQYF.

This clone occurred once. The chain combines TRBV28 with TRBJ2-7; 7 nucleotides line up with TRBD2. CDR1 is MDHEN and CDR2 is SYDVKM in the germline V gene. The CDR3 is made up of 12 amino acids. V shed 10 bases, J shed 3 bases, and the junction held 6 bases outside the gene matches. CDR3 in DNA: TGTGCCACCCATGGGGGGGGCTACGAGCAGTACTTC. Its translation is CATHGGGYEQYF.

This clone turned up a few times. The chain links TRBV28 to TRBJ2-3; D is ambiguous. There are 17 residues in the CDR3. Looked up from germline, CDR1 is MDHEN and CDR2 is SYDVKM. Trimming left V 6 bases short and J 1 base short, with 20 bases between. The CDR3 here is CASRFGGSRYRTDTQYF. The DNA for the CDR3 is TGTGCCAGCAGATTTGGTGGTAGCCGTTACCGCACAGATACGCAGTATTTT. Variable domain in full (rest from reference TRBV28 and TRBJ2-3): DVKVTQSSRYLVKRTGEKVFLECVQDMDHENMFWYRQDPGLGLRLIYFSYDVKMKEKGDIPEGYSVSREKKERFSLILESASTNQTSMYLCASRFGGSRYRTDTQYFGPGTRLTVL.

The chain is built from TRBV25-1 and TRBJ1-1; TRBD1 might be the D (6 bases). V lost 3 bases, J lost 4 bases, and 6 bases lay in between. The CDR3 length is 12 residues. Germline CDR1 reads MGHDK; CDR2 reads SYGVNS. CDR3 DNA sequence: TGTGCCAGCAGTGACAGGGGCACTGAAGCTTTCTTT. As protein: CASSDRGTEAFF. Filled out from reference TRBV25-1 and TRBJ1-1, the complete variable domain reads EADIYQTPRYLVIGTGKKITLECSQTMGHDKMYWYQQDPGMELHLIHYSYGVNSTEKGDLSSESTVSRIRTEHFPLTLESARPSHTSQYLCASSDRGTEAFFGQGTRLTVV.

The chain is built from TRBV4-2 and TRBJ1-2, with 7 nucleotides matching TRBD1. The CDR3 is 15 amino acids. The germline V gene encodes CDR1 LGHNA and CDR2 YNFKEQ. V lost 0 bases and J lost 7; bases outside the gene matches: 8. In DNA form, the CDR3 reads TGTGCCAGCAGCCAAGATGAGGGGGCAGGGGTTGGCTACACCTTC. This translates into CASSQDEGAGVGYTF.

V and J are TRBV6-1 and TRBJ1-5, with D possibly TRBD1 on 5 matching bases. CDR1 is MNHNS, CDR2 SASEGT, per germline. The CDR3 spans 16 residues. Trimming took off 3 bases at V and 4 bases at J, with 16 bases between the two ends. CDR3 loop: CASSDPVPGRNQPQHF. The CDR3 coding sequence is TGTGCCAGCAGTGACCCAGTACCGGGGCGGAATCAGCCCCAGCATTTT.

J is TRBJ2-3 and V is TRBV6-5; 8 bases match TRBD1. Germline V gene sequence: CDR1 MNHEY, CDR2 SVGAGI. V trimming: 5 bases; J trimming: 8 bases; junction bases outside the gene matches: 3. The length of the CDR3 is 12 residues. The CDR3, as DNA: TGTGCCAGCAGTAACGACAGGGGTACGCAGTATTTT. Encoded protein: CASSNDRGTQYF.

This clone occurred once. V and J are TRBV3-1 (or the pseudogene TRBV3-2) and TRBJ2-7; TRBD2 might be the D (5 bases). The CDR3 consists of 15 residues. Germline values: CDR1 LGHDT, CDR2 YNNKEL (reference sequence). V was cut by 2 bases and J by 4 bases, with 15 bases left in between. The CDR3 loop is CASSQRESSRYEQYF. CDR3 sequence (DNA): TGTGCCAGCAGCCAAAGAGAGTCTAGCAGGTACGAGCAGTACTTC.

The J gene is TRBJ2-3, the V gene TRBV28; D uncertain. This CDR3 spans 13 amino acids. Trimming stripped 5 bases from V and 4 bases from J, with 10 bases between. CDR1 and CDR2 (germline): MDHEN, SYDVKM. The DNA of the CDR3 is TGTGCCAGCAGTCCCCCGCCCCCAGATACGCAGTATTTT. Encoded protein: CASSPPPPDTQYF.

The chain combines TRBV28 with TRBJ2-7; perhaps TRBD2 as D (5 bases). Trimming took off 1 base at V and 2 bases at J, with 9 bases between the two ends. Germline lookup yields CDR1 MDHEN and CDR2 SYDVKM. The CDR3 extends over 14 amino acids. CDR3 sequence (DNA): TGTGCCAGCAGTTTATCGGACTTGACCTACGAGCAGTACTTC. Amino acid sequence: CASSLSDLTYEQYF. The whole variable domain, filled in from reference TRBV28 and TRBJ2-7, reads DVKVTQSSRYLVKRTGEKVFLECVQDMDHENMFWYRQDPGLGLRLIYFSYDVKMKEKGDIPEGYSVSREKKERFSLILESASTNQTSMYLCASSLSDLTYEQYFGPGTRLTVT.

The chain uses TRBV7-9 and TRBJ2-3, with unresolved D. The germline V gene encodes CDR1 SEHNR and CDR2 FQNEAQ (reference sequence). V was clipped by 6 bases and J by 1 base, with 11 bases between them. The CDR3 totals 14 residues. The CDR3 DNA sequence: TGTGCCAGCAGTGTGGGGTTGGGCACAGATACGCAGTATTTT. It codes for CASSVGLGTDTQYF.

The chain combines TRBV5-1 with TRBJ2-2; D is ambiguous. V was cut by 2 bases and J by 0 bases, with 11 bases left in between. CDR1 and CDR2 from the germline V gene are SGHRS and YFSETQ. This CDR3 spans 16 amino acids. CDR3 DNA sequence: TGCGCCAGCAGCTTTTTAAGCGCCTCGAACACCGGGGAGCTGTTTTTT. Protein: CASSFLSASNTGELFF.

This sequence joins TRBV5-1 and TRBJ1-2; D is unclear. Between the trimmed V and J ends, which lost 4 bases and 6 bases, there was a span of 16 bases. The CDR3 is made up of 14 amino acids. Germline V lookup: CDR1 SGHRS, CDR2 YFSETQ. The CDR3 DNA sequence: TGCGCCAGCAGCCCACGGGATGTAAAAGATGGCTACACCTTC. It specifies CASSPRDVKDGYTF. Based on the CDR3 plus reference TRBV5-1 and TRBJ1-2, the full variable domain is KAGVTQTPRYLIKTRGQQVTLSCSPISGHRSVSWYQQTPGQGLQFLFEYFSETQRNKGNFPGRFSGRQFSNSRSEMNVSTLELGDSALYLCASSPRDVKDGYTFGSGTRLTVV.

The rearrangement links TRBV18 to TRBJ1-1, with TRBD1 identical over 7 bases. This CDR3 comprises 14 residues. Germline CDR1 KGHSH, CDR2 LQKENI. V was pared by 6 bases and J by 5 bases, with 9 bases of the junction left unmatched. CDR3 DNA sequence: TGTGCCAGCTCCGAGGGGGCTCTGGGAACTGAAGCTTTCTTT. It yields the protein CASSEGALGTEAFF.

The chain uses TRBV19 and TRBJ1-3; no clear D gene. Germline V gives CDR1 LNHDA, CDR2 SQIVND (reference sequence). Trimming pared 7 bases from V and 2 bases from J, leaving 9 bases between. The CDR3 spans 13 residues. CDR3 sequence reads: CASMIEPGNTIYF. The CDR3 DNA reads TGTGCCAGTATGATAGAGCCTGGAAACACCATATATTTT.

The chain has TRBV5-4 and TRBJ1-4; D is ambiguous. Trimming stripped 0 bases from V and 7 bases from J, with 4 bases between. Per the germline V gene, CDR1 is SGHNT and CDR2 is YYREEE (reference sequence). The CDR3 runs 12 residues. In DNA, the CDR3 is TGTGCCAGCAGCTTGGACAGTGAAAAACTGTTTTTT. Translation gives CASSLDSEKLFF. Based on the CDR3 plus reference TRBV5-4 and TRBJ1-4, the full variable domain is ETGVTQSPTHLIKTRGQQVTLRCSSQSGHNTVSWYQQALGQGPQFIFQYYREEENGRGNFPPRFSGLQFPNYSSELNVNALELDDSALYLCASSLDSEKLFFGSGTQLSVL.

Only one count was recorded for this clone. This rearrangement joins TRBV14 to TRBJ1-4; 7 bases are a match to TRBD1. The germline V gene has CDR1 SGHDN and CDR2 FVKESK. This CDR3 is built from 15 residues. V dropped 5 bases and J dropped 4; count of bases not matched to a gene: 7. The CDR3: CASSRTGTHNEKLFF. CDR3 in DNA: TGTGCCAGCAGCAGGACAGGCACTCATAATGAAAAACTGTTTTTT.

The chain joins TRBV11-2 to TRBJ2-7, with D perhaps matching TRBD2 (5 bases). The germline CDR1 and CDR2 sequences are SGHAT and FQNNGV. The V end was cut by 4 bases, the J end by 3 bases, with 10 bases between. CDR3 length: 13 residues. The DNA of the CDR3 is TGTGCCAGCAGCTCGCCCCGGGACTACGAGCAGTACTTC. Translated: CASSSPRDYEQYF.

This rearrangement joins TRBV18 to TRBJ2-5; D perhaps matches TRBD1 (6 bases). The CDR3 length is 13 residues. V lost 0 bases and J lost 5, with 7 bases in between. Germline V gives CDR1 KGHSH, CDR2 LQKENI. The CDR3 coding sequence is TGTGCCAGCTCACCACCGGGGGCGGAGACCCAGTACTTC. Protein sequence: CASSPPGAETQYF.

The CDR3 here is CASSLPGVDNYGYTF. In DNA form, the CDR3 reads TGTGCCAGCAGTTTGCCGGGGGTCGATAACTATGGCTACACCTTC. The chain uses TRBV11-2 and TRBJ1-2, with a possible D match to TRBD1 (5 bases). Germline CDR1 SGHAT, CDR2 FQNNGV. Trimming removed 6 bases from V and 1 base from J, with 15 bases in between. This CDR3 is 15 amino acids long.

The chain is built from TRBV6-5 and TRBJ2-1; the D is unclear. V shed 7 bases and J shed 7 bases, with 20 bases lying between them. CDR3 length: 15 amino acids. Per germline, CDR1 MNHEY and CDR2 SVGAGI. CDR3 in amino acids: CASTRRAAELNEQFF. CDR3 nucleotide sequence: TGTGCCAGCACCCGAAGGGCTGCCGAGTTAAATGAGCAGTTCTTC.

The chain employs TRBV18 and TRBJ2-6; D remains ambiguous. Germline assignment: CDR1 KGHSH and CDR2 LQKENI. V lost 0 bases to trimming and J lost 0 bases, with 6 bases between them. CDR3 length equals 16 residues. The CDR3 region has the DNA TGTGCCAGCTCACCACCCTTTATCTCTGGGGCCAACGTCCTGACTTTC. Its translation: CASSPPFISGANVLTF.

This clone was recorded only once. The J gene is TRBJ2-7, the V gene TRBV6-2 or TRBV6-3; 7 nucleotides line up with TRBD1. The CDR3 has 17 residues. V was pared by 0 bases and J by 2 bases, with 10 bases of the junction left unmatched. Germline V lookup: CDR1 MNHEY, CDR2 SVGEGT. As DNA, the CDR3 is TGTGCCAGCAGTTACTCCGTCCGGGACAGTGTGGCCTACGAGCAGTACTTC. Translated: CASSYSVRDSVAYEQYF.

The CDR3 reads CAIRGDGGNQPQHF. CDR3 DNA: TGTGCCATCAGGGGGGACGGAGGCAATCAGCCCCAGCATTTT. This rearrangement joins TRBV10-3 to TRBJ1-5; D possibly corresponds to TRBD1 (5 bases). The CDR3 runs 14 residues. The germline gives CDR1 ENHRY, CDR2 SYGVKD. Trimming left V 6 bases short and J 2 bases short, with 11 bases between.

V is TRBV2 and J is TRBJ2-1; 9 nucleotides line up with TRBD1. Germline-derived CDR1 and CDR2 are SNHLY and FYNNEI. The CDR3 length is 13 residues. V lost 6 bases and J lost 6; bases outside the gene matches: 3. The CDR3 nucleotides read TGTGCCAGCAGCCGGACAGGGGTCAATGAGCAGTTCTTC. Its protein is CASSRTGVNEQFF.